Each of the 25 T cell receptor beta chains below was sequenced from the same sample in a study of Graves' ophthalmopathy and Graves' hyperthyroidism. Amplified TCR beta CDR3 regions were obtained using RNA transcripts as template. An opening RT-PCR round employed HTBI primers and preceded a second-round multiplex PCR. TCRdb re-called the multiplex PCR reads through MiXCR, storing one row per CDR3 protein. The table shows around 1.1 million distinct CDR3 sequences, with less than 45% occurring only once. The source material was peripheral blood or thyroid tissue (not recorded which). All receptors derive from an adult man with Graves' hyperthyroidism.

As to this clonotype: At one end the junction does not follow the germline gene, possibly because of a read error. The V call is TRBV7-9, the J call TRBJ1-1; 7 bases align to TRBD1. The CDR3 totals 17 residues. Germline CDR1 reads SEHNR; CDR2 reads FQNEAQ (reference sequence). For the CDR3, the DNA is TGCGCCAGCAGCCCCGGCCCTATAGTTGAGGGGGCCCCTGAAGCTTTCTTT. Protein product: CASSPGPIVEGAPEAFF. Full variable domain (missing parts from reference TRBV7-9 and TRBJ1-1): DTGVSQNPRHKITKRGQNVTFRCDPISEHNRLYWYRQTLGQGPEFLTYFQNEAQLEKSRLLSDRFSAERPKGSFSTLEIQRTEQGDSAMYLCASSPGPIVEGAPEAFFGQGTRLTVV.

The genes are TRBV3-1 and TRBJ2-5, with a weak D call TRBD1 (6 bases). The CDR3 runs 15 residues. CDR1 is LGHDT and CDR2 is YNNKEL in the germline V gene (reference sequence). V lost 1 base and J lost 1, with 10 bases in between. As DNA, the CDR3 is TGTGCCAGCAGCCAAGGACAGGAGATCCAAGAGACCCAGTACTTC. Its translation: CASSQGQEIQETQYF.

This clonotype was recorded many times. This chain joins TRBV27 and TRBJ1-2, with D possibly matching TRBD1 (6 bases). The length of the CDR3 is 14 residues. Looked up from germline, CDR1 is MNHEY and CDR2 is SMNVEV (reference sequence). V gave up 0 bases and J gave up 3 bases, with 8 bases separating them. The DNA of the CDR3 is TGTGCCAGCAGTTTATCGCAGGGGTACTATGGCTACACCTTC. It yields the protein CASSLSQGYYGYTF.

The chain couples TRBV25-1 to TRBJ1-1; D uncertain. The CDR3 extends over 16 amino acids. V gave up 5 bases and J gave up 0 bases, with 16 bases separating them. CDR1 MGHDK and CDR2 SYGVNS come from the germline V gene. As DNA, the CDR3 is TGTGCCAGCAGTTATCGGCAGCCAGGAGTGAACACTGAAGCTTTCTTT. Protein: CASSYRQPGVNTEAFF. Using reference TRBV25-1 and TRBJ1-1 for the parts outside the CDR3, the full variable domain is EADIYQTPRYLVIGTGKKITLECSQTMGHDKMYWYQQDPGMELHLIHYSYGVNSTEKGDLSSESTVSRIRTEHFPLTLESARPSHTSQYLCASSYRQPGVNTEAFFGQGTRLTVV.

This clonotype was observed many times. V and J are TRBV29-1 and TRBJ2-3; possible D gene TRBD1, 5 bases. This CDR3 has 13 amino acids. The germline CDR1 and CDR2 sequences are SQVTM and ANQGSEA. The germline V and J ends were trimmed by 2 bases and 4 bases, with 10 bases remaining between them. The chain's CDR3 is CSVERGEADTQYF. CDR3 coding DNA: TGCAGCGTTGAAAGGGGTGAGGCAGATACGCAGTATTTT.

This clonotype was recorded at least ten times. The chain joins TRBV2 to TRBJ2-6; D is possibly TRBD2 (5 bases). Germline lookup yields CDR1 SNHLY and CDR2 FYNNEI. The CDR3 loop spans 16 amino acids. V gave up 6 bases and J gave up 0 bases, with 12 bases separating them. Here the CDR3 DNA reads TGTGCCAGCAGCGATCCCGGGGACTCTGGGGCCAACGTCCTGACTTTC. Encoded protein: CASSDPGDSGANVLTF.

A few counts support this clonotype. This sequence joins TRBV4-1 and TRBJ1-5, with unresolved D. CDR1 MGHRA and CDR2 YSYEKL come from the germline V gene. V was pared by 1 base and J by 3 bases, with 10 bases between. The CDR3 totals 15 residues. The CDR3 here is CASSQADRHNQPQHF. The CDR3 nucleotides are TGCGCCAGCAGCCAAGCAGACCGACACAATCAGCCCCAGCATTTT.

This clonotype was counted at least ten times. V is TRBV10-2 and J is TRBJ1-4; D unclear. CDR1 WSHSY and CDR2 SAAADI come from the germline V gene. The length of the CDR3 is 14 residues. Trimming stripped 2 bases from V and 0 bases from J, with 4 bases between. The CDR3 is CASSEKSTNEKLFF. The CDR3 region has the DNA TGCGCCAGCAGTGAGAAGTCAACTAATGAAAAACTGTTTTTT.

Worth noting for this clonotype: One end of the junction varies from germline; a read error may be responsible. This chain joins TRBV12-3 or TRBV12-4 and TRBJ2-2; 8 bases are a match to TRBD2. The CDR3 extends over 18 amino acids. CDR3 protein: CASSLGPSGGANTGELFF. CDR3 DNA sequence: TGTGCCAGCAGCTTAGGCCCGAGCGGGGGCGCGAACACCGGGGAGCTGTTTTTT.

This clonotype was counted a few times. The rearrangement links TRBV6-5 to TRBJ2-5; the match to TRBD1 covers 9 bases. The trim removed 6 bases at V and 7 bases at J, leaving 9 bases unmatched. This CDR3 has 14 residues. Germline V gene sequence: CDR1 MNHEY, CDR2 SVGAGI. CDR3 nucleotide sequence: TGTGCCAGCAGAGGGACAGGGAATGCCGGGACCCAGTACTTC. This translates into CASRGTGNAGTQYF.

This clonotype has ten or more counts. The genes are TRBV7-9 and TRBJ2-7; D remains ambiguous. CDR1 and CDR2 (germline): SEHNR, FQNEAQ (reference sequence). V lost 1 base to trimming and J lost 2 bases, with 12 bases between them. The CDR3 extends over 15 amino acids. CDR3 in amino acids: CASSLDLGSPYEQYF. The CDR3 coding sequence is TGTGCCAGCAGCTTAGATCTGGGTTCCCCCTACGAGCAGTACTTC.

In this sample, this clonotype turned up many times. The CDR3 nucleotides are TGCGCCAGCAGTGCCATGAGCAGCCCCGAGAACACTGAAGCTTTCTTT. Residues: CASSAMSSPENTEAFF. The chain combines TRBV10-2 with TRBJ1-1, with D uncertain. The germline CDR1 and CDR2 sequences are WSHSY and SAAADI. The ends were cut back, 4 bases at V and 1 base at J, with 16 bases in the middle. The length of the CDR3 is 16 residues.

The chain has TRBV7-6 and TRBJ2-7; D may be TRBD1 or TRBD2 (5 bases each). CDR3 size: 14 residues. Germline CDR1 SGHVS, CDR2 FNYEAQ. With 6 bases removed from V and 2 bases from J, the gap between germline ends came to 14 bases. The CDR3 region is CASRPGTSTYEQYF. CDR3 coding DNA: TGTGCCAGCAGACCCGGGACCTCCACCTACGAGCAGTACTTC.

In its sample, this clonotype was seen many times. CDR3 nucleotides: TGTGCCAGCAGCCAGAACTTGGAATCCTACGAGCAGTACTTC. Protein: CASSQNLESYEQYF. The rearrangement uses TRBV14 and TRBJ2-7, with unresolved D. Trimming took off 3 bases at V and 1 base at J, with 10 bases between the two ends. In germline, CDR1 is SGHDN, CDR2 FVKESK. This CDR3 has 14 residues.

The sample holds many counts of this clonotype. V is TRBV7-6 and J is TRBJ1-4; TRBD1 is a possible D gene (6 bases). Per the germline V gene, CDR1 is SGHVS and CDR2 is FNYEAQ. V was shortened by 1 base and J by 10 bases, with 16 bases between the two germline ends. The CDR3 has 15 amino acids. In DNA form, the CDR3 reads TGTGCCAGCAGCTTAGTTCCGCTCAGGGGTGGAAAACTGTTTTTT. Translation gives CASSLVPLRGGKLFF.

This clonotype turned up a few times. This CDR3 is CASKAQGENYGYTF. CDR3 DNA sequence: TGTGCCAGCAAAGCCCAGGGTGAGAACTATGGCTACACCTTC. The rearrangement uses TRBV11-2 and TRBJ1-2, with D perhaps TRBD1 (5 bases). The germline gives CDR1 SGHAT, CDR2 FQNNGV. V was clipped by 7 bases and J by 2 bases, with 14 bases between them. This CDR3 has 14 amino acids.

This clonotype has more than one count but fewer than ten. The rearrangement uses TRBV5-6 and TRBJ1-1; a possible D gene is TRBD1 (6 bases). The CDR3 is made up of 14 amino acids. V dropped 1 base and J dropped 3 bases, with 10 bases sitting between them. Per the germline V gene, CDR1 is SGHDT and CDR2 is YYEEEE. Here the CDR3 reads CASSLSTGHTEAFF. DNA of the CDR3: TGTGCCAGCAGCTTGAGCACAGGGCACACTGAAGCTTTCTTT. Full variable domain (rest looked up from reference TRBV5-6 and TRBJ1-1): DAGVTQSPTHLIKTRGQQVTLRCSPKSGHDTVSWYQQALGQGPQFIFQYYEEEERQRGNFPDRFSGHQFPNYSSELNVNALLLGDSALYLCASSLSTGHTEAFFGQGTRLTVV.

With respect to this clonotype: With a much larger clone just one base away, this may be a read error. The chain links TRBV12-3 or TRBV12-4 to TRBJ2-5; D uncertain. Trimming left V 5 bases short and J 7 bases short, with 14 bases between. The CDR3 extends over 13 amino acids. The CDR3 loop is CASSKDQKVTQYF. The CDR3 nucleotides are TGTGCCAGCAGTAAGGACCAGAAAGTGACCCAGTACTTC.

The rearrangement joins TRBV4-1 to TRBJ2-7; tentative D call: TRBD1 (6 bases). V lost 0 bases and J 7 bases, leaving 10 bases between the germline ends. CDR3 length: 13 residues. Germline assignment: CDR1 MGHRA and CDR2 YSYEKL. The CDR3 DNA is TGCGCCAGCAGCCAAGACAGGGGTTGGGAGCAGTACTTC. Protein product: CASSQDRGWEQYF.

This chain connects TRBV6-6 to TRBJ2-7; 8 bases line up with TRBD1. The CDR3 covers 15 residues. From germline, CDR1 is MNHNY and CDR2 SVGAGI (reference sequence). Losses at the gene ends were 5 bases for V and 7 bases for J; bases not matched to a gene: 13. CDR3 sequence reads: CASSPRQGSGWEQYF. The CDR3 bases are TGTGCCAGCAGTCCTCGACAGGGGAGTGGTTGGGAGCAGTACTTC.

This clonotype was seen more than once but under ten times. The V call is TRBV20-1, the J call TRBJ2-7, with D unclear. With 2 bases removed from V and 6 bases from J, the gap between germline ends came to 14 bases. The CDR3 has 13 residues. Germline lookup yields CDR1 DFQATT and CDR2 SNEGSKA (reference sequence). In nucleotides, the CDR3 is TGCAGTGCTAGACGCCCGGCCGTGGGCGAGCAGTACTTC. Translation gives CSARRPAVGEQYF.

The rearrangement links TRBV28 to TRBJ2-7, with TRBD1 matching over 8 bases. V lost 6 bases to trimming and J lost 2 bases; unmatched junction nucleotides: 9. Per germline, CDR1 MDHEN and CDR2 SYDVKM. The CDR3 is 15 residues long. CDR3 in DNA: TGTGCCAGCAGCGAAATACAGGGGGATGCCTACGAGCAGTACTTC. It is translated as CASSEIQGDAYEQYF. The full variable domain, with the rest looked up from reference TRBV28 and TRBJ2-7, is DVKVTQSSRYLVKRTGEKVFLECVQDMDHENMFWYRQDPGLGLRLIYFSYDVKMKEKGDIPEGYSVSREKKERFSLILESASTNQTSMYLCASSEIQGDAYEQYFGPGTRLTVT.

The V gene is TRBV7-3, the J gene TRBJ1-2; a weak D match, TRBD1 (5 bases). Germline V lookup: CDR1 SGHTA, CDR2 FQGTGA. The V end was cut by 4 bases, the J end by 7 bases, with 19 bases between. The CDR3 totals 15 residues. As DNA, the CDR3 is TGTGCCAGCAGCTCGGGGACGGAGGGGACGGCTGGCTACACCTTC. This gives the protein CASSSGTEGTAGYTF.

The rearrangement joins TRBV19 to TRBJ2-7; a weak D match, TRBD2 (6 bases). The CDR3 totals 18 residues. Trimming stripped 3 bases from V and 2 bases from J, with 23 bases between. Germline V CDR1 and CDR2: LNHDA, SQIVND (reference sequence). The CDR3 region has the DNA TGTGCCAGTAGTATCCTGCCGGGACTTACAGAATATCCCTACGAGCAGTACTTC. This encodes CASSILPGLTEYPYEQYF.

This clonotype was picked up many times. This chain joins TRBV7-9 and TRBJ2-7; 7 bases match TRBD1. CDR1 is SEHNR and CDR2 is FQNEAQ in the germline V gene (reference sequence). Losses at the gene ends were 5 bases for V and 1 base for J; bases not matched to a gene: 8. The CDR3 is 15 residues long. Written as DNA, the CDR3 is TGTGCCAGCAGCCCGGGGACAGTGGGTTCCTACGAGCAGTACTTC. Its protein product is CASSPGTVGSYEQYF.